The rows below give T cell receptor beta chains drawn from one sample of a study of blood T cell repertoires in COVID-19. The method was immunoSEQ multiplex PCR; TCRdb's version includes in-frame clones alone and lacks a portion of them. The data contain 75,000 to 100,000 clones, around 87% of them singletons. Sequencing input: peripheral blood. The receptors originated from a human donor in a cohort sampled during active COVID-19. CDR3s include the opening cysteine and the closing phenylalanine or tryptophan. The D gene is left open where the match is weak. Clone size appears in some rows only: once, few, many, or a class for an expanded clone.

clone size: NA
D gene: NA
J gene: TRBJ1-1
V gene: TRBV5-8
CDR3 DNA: TGTGCCAGCAGCTCGAGAACTGAAGCTTTCTTT
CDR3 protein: CASSSRTEAFF

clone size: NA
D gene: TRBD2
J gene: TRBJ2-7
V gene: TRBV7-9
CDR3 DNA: TGTGCCAGCAGCAGAACACGAACGGGAGGTTCCTACGAGCAGTACTTC
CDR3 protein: CASSRTRTGGSYEQYF

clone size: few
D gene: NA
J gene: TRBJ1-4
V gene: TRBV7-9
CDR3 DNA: TGTGCCAGCAGCTCCACCTCCCCCGGGGGAAAACTGTTTTTT
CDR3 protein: CASSSTSPGGKLFF

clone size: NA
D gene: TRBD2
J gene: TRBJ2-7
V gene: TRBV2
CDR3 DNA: TGTGCCAGCTCCGGGACTAGCGCCAAGCCTGCCGACTTC
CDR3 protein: CASSGTSAKPADF

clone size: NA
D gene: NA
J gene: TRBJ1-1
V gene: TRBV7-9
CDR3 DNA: TGTGCCAGCAGCTTATTCGGGGAGACTGAAGCTTTCTTT
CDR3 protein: CASSLFGETEAFF

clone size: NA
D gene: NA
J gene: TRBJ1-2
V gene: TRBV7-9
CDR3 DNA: TGTGCCAGCAGCTCGACAGACGGATTCTATGGCTACACCTTC
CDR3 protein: CASSSTDGFYGYTF

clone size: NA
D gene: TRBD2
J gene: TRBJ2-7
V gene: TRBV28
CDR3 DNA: TGTGCCACGGAATCTAGCGGCCCGACCTACGAGCAGTACTTC
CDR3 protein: CATESSGPTYEQYF

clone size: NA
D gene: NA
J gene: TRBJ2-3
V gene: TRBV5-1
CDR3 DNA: TGCGCCAGCAGCCTGGGGGGCGCCTATCTCGATACGCAGTATTTT
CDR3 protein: CASSLGGAYLDTQYF

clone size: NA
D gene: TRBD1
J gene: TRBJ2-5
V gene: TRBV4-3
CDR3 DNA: TGCGCCAGCAGCGTGGACAGGGGGCGGGAGACCCAGTACTTC
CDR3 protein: CASSVDRGRETQYF

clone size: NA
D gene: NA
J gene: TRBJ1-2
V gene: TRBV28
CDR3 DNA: TGTGCCAGCAGTTTGACAGCTCAGACCTATGGCTACACCTTC
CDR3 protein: CASSLTAQTYGYTF

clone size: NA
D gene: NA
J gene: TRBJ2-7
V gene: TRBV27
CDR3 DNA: TGTGCCAGCAGTCCAGGGTCCGGCGAGCAGTACTTC
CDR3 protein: CASSPGSGEQYF

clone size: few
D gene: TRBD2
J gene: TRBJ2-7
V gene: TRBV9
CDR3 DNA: TGTGCCAGCTCCCTGGATTCGGGAGGCCCCTACGAGCAGTACTTC
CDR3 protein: CASSLDSGGPYEQYF

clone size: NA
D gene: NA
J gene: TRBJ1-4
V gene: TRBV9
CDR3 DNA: TGTGCCAGCAGCCCCAGAGGGTATGGCGTGAATGAAAAACTGTTTTTT
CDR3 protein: CASSPRGYGVNEKLFF

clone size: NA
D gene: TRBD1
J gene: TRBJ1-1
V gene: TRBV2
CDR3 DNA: TGTGCCAGCGGGGACAGGGGGCTGAACACTGAAGCTTTCTTT
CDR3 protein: CASGDRGLNTEAFF

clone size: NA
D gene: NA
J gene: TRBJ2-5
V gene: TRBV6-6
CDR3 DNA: TGTGCCAGCAGTTACCAGAACACAGGGAGTCAAGAGACCCAGTACTTC
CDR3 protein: CASSYQNTGSQETQYF

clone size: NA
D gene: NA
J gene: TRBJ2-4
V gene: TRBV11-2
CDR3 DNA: TGTGCCAGCAGCTTAAAGGGGAACATTCAGTACTTC
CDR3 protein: CASSLKGNIQYF

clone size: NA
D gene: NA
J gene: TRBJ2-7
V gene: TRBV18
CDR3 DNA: TGTGCCAGCTCACCACGTCGGACGGGAGAGGTATTCTACGAGCAGTACTTC
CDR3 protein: CASSPRRTGEVFYEQYF

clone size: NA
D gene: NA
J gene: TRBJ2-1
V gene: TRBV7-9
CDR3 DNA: TGTGCCAGCAGCTTAGAACCGAGTAGCGATGAGCAGTTCTTC
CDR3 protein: CASSLEPSSDEQFF

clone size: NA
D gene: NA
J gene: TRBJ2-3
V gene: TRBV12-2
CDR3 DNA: TGTGCAAGTCGCCCCCGGAAAGCGGTACGTACAGATACGCAGTATTTT
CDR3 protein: CASRPRKAVRTDTQYF

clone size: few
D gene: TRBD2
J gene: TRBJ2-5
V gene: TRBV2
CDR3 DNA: TGTGCCAGCAGTGGATTAGCGGGAGCTGAGGAGACCCAGTACTTC
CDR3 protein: CASSGLAGAEETQYF

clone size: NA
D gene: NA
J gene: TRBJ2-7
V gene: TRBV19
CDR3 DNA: TGTGCCAGTAGCCTCGGTTTTAGCTCGGCCTACGAGCAGTACTTC
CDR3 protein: CASSLGFSSAYEQYF

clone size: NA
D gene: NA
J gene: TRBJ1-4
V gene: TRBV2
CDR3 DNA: TGTGCCAGCAGTGAGGTGGACAGTCAAAATGAAAAACTGTTTTTT
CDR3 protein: CASSEVDSQNEKLFF

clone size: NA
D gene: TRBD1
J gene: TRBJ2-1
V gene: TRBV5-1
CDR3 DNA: TGCGCCAGCAGTCAGCTACAGGGGGCGAGTTACAATGAGCAGTTCTTC
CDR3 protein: CASSQLQGASYNEQFF

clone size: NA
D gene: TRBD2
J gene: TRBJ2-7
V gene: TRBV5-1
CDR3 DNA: TGCGCCAGCAGCCCGACTAGCGGGAGCTACGAGCAGTACTTC
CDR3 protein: CASSPTSGSYEQYF

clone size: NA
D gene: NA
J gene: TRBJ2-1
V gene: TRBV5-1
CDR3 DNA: TGCGCCAGCAGCTTGGGGGACTTTTCCGGGAACAATGAGCAGTTCTTC
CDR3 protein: CASSLGDFSGNNEQFF

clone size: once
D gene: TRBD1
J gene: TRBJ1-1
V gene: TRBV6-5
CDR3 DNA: TGTGCCAGCAGGAAGACAGGGACTTCGAACACTGAAGCTTTCTTT
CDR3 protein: CASRKTGTSNTEAFF

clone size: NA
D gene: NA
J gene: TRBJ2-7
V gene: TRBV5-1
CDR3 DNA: TGCGCCAGCAGCTTAGACAGCTTCTACGAGCAGTACTTC
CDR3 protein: CASSLDSFYEQYF

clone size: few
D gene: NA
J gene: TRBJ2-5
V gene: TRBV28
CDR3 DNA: TGTGCCAGCAGCCGGGACACTCGAGGGGAGACCCAGTACTTC
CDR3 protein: CASSRDTRGETQYF

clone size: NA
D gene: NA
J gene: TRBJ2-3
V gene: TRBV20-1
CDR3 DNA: TGCAGTGCTAGTCTCCAACCGAGCGGGTCCGATGATACGCAGTATTTT
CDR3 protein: CSASLQPSGSDDTQYF

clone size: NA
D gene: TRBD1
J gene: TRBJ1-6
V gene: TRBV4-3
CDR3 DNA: TGCGCCAGCAGCCAGACCTCCGGGACAGGGGGCGGTTCACCCCTCCACTTT
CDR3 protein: CASSQTSGTGGGSPLHF

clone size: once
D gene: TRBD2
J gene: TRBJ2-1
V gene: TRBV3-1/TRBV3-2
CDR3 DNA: TGTGCCAGCAGCCAACATACTAGCGGGAGCAGGCAGTTCTTC
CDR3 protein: CASSQHTSGSRQFF

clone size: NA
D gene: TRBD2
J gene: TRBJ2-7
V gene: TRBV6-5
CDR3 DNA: TGTGCCAGCAGGACTAGCGGCTACGAGCAGTACTTC
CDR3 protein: CASRTSGYEQYF

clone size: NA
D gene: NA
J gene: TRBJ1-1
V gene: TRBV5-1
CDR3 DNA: TGCGCCAGCAGCCGCGGACAAACGAACACTGAAGCTTTCTTT
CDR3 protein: CASSRGQTNTEAFF

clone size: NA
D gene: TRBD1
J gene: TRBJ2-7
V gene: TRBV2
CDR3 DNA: TGTGCCAGCACCCCAAGGACAGGGATTACCTACGAGCAGTACTTC
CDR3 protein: CASTPRTGITYEQYF

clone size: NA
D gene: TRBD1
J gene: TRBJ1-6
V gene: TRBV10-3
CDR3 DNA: TGTGCCATCAGCACAGGGGGGGAGTCACCCCTCCACTTT
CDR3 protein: CAISTGGESPLHF

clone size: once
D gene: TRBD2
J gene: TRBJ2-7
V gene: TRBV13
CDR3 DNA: TGTGCCAGCAGCTTACTGACTAGCGGGAGTAGTCCAGTCGAGCAGTACTTC
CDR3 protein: CASSLLTSGSSPVEQYF

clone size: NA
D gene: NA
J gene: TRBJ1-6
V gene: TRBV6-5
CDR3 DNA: TGTGCCAGCAGAAGGAGCTCCTATAATTCACCCCTCCACTTT
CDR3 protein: CASRRSSYNSPLHF

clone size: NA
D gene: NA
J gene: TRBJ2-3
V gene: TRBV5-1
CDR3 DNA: TGCGCCAGCAGTAGAGGAGGAGAGAGCACAGATACGCAGTATTTT
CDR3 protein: CASSRGGESTDTQYF

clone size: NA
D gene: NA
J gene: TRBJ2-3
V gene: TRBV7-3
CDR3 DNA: TGTGCCAGCAGCTCAGACCAGGGTGGTACTAGCACAGATACGCAGTATTTT
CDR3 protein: CASSSDQGGTSTDTQYF

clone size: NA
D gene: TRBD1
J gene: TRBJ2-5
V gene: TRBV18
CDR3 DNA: TGTGCCAGCTCACCAATGGGACAGGGCGAAGAGACCCAGTACTTC
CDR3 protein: CASSPMGQGEETQYF

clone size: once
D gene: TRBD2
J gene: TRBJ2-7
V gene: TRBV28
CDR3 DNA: TGTGCCAGCGGGTCGGTTTGGGAGGCGGGAGCGGTCTACGAGCAGTACTTC
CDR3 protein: CASGSVWEAGAVYEQYF

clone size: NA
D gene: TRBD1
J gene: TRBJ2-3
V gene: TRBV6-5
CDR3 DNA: TGTGCCAGCAGTTACTGGGACAGCCGCACAGATACGCAGTATTTT
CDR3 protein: CASSYWDSRTDTQYF

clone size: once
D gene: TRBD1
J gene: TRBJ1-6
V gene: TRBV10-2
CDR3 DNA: TGCGCCAGCAGTGAGTCGACAGGGGTCCCCTATAATTCACCCCTCCACTTT
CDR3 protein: CASSESTGVPYNSPLHF

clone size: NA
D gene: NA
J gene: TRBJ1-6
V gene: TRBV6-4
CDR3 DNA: TGTGCCAGCAGCGTGGAAGACAGATACAATTCACCCCTCCACTTT
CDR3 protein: CASSVEDRYNSPLHF

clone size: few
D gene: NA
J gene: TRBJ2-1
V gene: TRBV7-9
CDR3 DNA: TGTGCCAGCAGCTTAGGGACTGCCCGGTGGAATGAGCAGTTCTTC
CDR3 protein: CASSLGTARWNEQFF

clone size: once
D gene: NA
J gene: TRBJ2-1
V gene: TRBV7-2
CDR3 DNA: TGTGCCAGCAGCCCCCGGAGCGAGGAGCAGTTCTTC
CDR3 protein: CASSPRSEEQFF

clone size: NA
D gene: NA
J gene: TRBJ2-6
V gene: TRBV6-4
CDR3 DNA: TGTGCCAGCAGTCCTAGACCCTTCGCCGGCCCGAGCTCTGGGGCCAACGTCCTGACTTTC
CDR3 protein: CASSPRPFAGPSSGANVLTF

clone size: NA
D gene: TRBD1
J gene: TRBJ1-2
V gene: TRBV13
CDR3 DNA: TGTGCCAGCAGCTTAGTGGGACAGGGTAACTATGGCTACACCTTC
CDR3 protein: CASSLVGQGNYGYTF

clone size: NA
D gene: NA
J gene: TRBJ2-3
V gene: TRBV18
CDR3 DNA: TGTGCCAGCTCACCACCGGCCACAGATACGCAGTATTTT
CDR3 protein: CASSPPATDTQYF

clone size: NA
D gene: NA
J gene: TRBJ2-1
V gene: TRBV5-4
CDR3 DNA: TGTGCCAGCATCCCCCCCGAGGGATTTAATGAGCAGTTCTTC
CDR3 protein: CASIPPEGFNEQFF

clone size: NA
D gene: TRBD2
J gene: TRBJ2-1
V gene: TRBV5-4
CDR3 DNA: TGTGCCAGCACATTCGGGACTAGCGGGAGTTGGGCCTACAATGAGCAGTTCTTC
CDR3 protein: CASTFGTSGSWAYNEQFF

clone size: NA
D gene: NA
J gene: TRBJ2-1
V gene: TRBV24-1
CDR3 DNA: TGTGCCACCAGTGAACAACAGAGCAATGAGCAGTTCTTC
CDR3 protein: CATSEQQSNEQFF

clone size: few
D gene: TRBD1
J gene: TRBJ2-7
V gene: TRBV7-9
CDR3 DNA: TGTGCCAGCAGCCCCACCCGGGACAGTAGGGAGCAGTACTTC
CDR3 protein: CASSPTRDSREQYF

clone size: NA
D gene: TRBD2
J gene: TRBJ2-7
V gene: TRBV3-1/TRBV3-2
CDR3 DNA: TGTGCCAGCAGCCAGCCTAGCGGGAGGGACTCCTACGAGCAGTACTTC
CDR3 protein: CASSQPSGRDSYEQYF

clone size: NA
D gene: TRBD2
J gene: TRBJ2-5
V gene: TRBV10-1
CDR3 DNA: TGCGCCAGCAGTGATTCCTCTAGCGGCCAAGAGACCCAGTACTTC
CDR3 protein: CASSDSSSGQETQYF

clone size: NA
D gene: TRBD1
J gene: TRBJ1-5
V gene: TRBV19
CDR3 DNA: TGTGCCAGTAGTGGTACAGGGGGCAATCAGCCCCAGCATTTT
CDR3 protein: CASSGTGGNQPQHF

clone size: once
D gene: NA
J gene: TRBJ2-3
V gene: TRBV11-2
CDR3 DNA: TGTGCCAGCAGCTACGTTCAGGGGCGGAAAGATACGCAGTATTTT
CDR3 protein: CASSYVQGRKDTQYF

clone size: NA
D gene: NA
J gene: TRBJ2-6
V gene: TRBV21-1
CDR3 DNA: TGTGCCAGCAGCAAAGTCAGATTTGGGACAGGGGGCAAAGAACTTGGGGCCAACGTCCTGGCTTTC
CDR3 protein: CASSKVRFGTGGKELGANVLAF

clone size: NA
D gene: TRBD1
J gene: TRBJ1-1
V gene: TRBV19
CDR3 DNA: TGTGCCAGTAGTGGAAGGGACAGGGGGCGGACTGAAGCTTTCTTT
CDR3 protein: CASSGRDRGRTEAFF